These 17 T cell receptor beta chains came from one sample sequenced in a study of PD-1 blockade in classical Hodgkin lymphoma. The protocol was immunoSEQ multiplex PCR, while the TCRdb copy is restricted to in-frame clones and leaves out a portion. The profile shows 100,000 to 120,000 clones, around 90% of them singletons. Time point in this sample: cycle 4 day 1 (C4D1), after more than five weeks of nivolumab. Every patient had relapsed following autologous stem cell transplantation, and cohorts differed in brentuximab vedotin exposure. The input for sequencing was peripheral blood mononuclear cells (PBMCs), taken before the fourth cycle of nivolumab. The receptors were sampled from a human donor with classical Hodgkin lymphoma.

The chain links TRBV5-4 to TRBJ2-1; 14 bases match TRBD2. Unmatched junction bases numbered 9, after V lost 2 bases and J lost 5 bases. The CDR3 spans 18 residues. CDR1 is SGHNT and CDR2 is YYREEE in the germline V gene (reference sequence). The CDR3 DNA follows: TGTGCCAGCAGCTTAAGAGGGACTAGCGGGAGACTCGACAATGAGCAGTTCTTC. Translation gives CASSLRGTSGRLDNEQFF.

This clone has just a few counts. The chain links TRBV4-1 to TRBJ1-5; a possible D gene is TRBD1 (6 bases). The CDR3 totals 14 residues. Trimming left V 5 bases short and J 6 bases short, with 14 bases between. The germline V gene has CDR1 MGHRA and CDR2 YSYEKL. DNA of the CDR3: TGCGCCAGCAGCGTCACAGGGTCGGGTCAGCCCCAGCATTTT. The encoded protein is CASSVTGSGQPQHF.

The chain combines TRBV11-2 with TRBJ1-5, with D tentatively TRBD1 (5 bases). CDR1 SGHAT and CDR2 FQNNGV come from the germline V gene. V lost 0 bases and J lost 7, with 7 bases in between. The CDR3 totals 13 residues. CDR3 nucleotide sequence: TGTGCCAGCAGCTTAGACAGGGACCAGCCCCAGCATTTT. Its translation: CASSLDRDQPQHF.

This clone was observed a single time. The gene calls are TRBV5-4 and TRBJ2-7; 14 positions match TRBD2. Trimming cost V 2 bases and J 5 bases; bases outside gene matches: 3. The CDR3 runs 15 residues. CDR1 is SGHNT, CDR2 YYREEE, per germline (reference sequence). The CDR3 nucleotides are TGTGCCAGCAGCTTAGGACTAGCGGGAGGCGACGAGCAGTACTTC. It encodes CASSLGLAGGDEQYF.

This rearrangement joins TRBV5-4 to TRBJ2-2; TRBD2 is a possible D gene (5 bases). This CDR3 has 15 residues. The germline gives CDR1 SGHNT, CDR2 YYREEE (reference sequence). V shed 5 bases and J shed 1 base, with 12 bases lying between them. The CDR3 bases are TGTGCCAGCAGTGTGGTAGGGAGGAACACCGGGGAGCTGTTTTTT. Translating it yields CASSVVGRNTGELFF.

Written as DNA, the CDR3 is TGTGCCAGCAGCCATCGCGGGAGGGAAGAGACCCAGTACTTC. This sequence encodes CASSHRGREETQYF. The gene calls are TRBV9 and TRBJ2-5; 9 bases line up with TRBD2. The ends lost 4 bases at V and 3 bases at J; junction bases unmatched: 4. This CDR3 contains 14 residues. Germline assignment: CDR1 SGDLS and CDR2 YYNGEE.

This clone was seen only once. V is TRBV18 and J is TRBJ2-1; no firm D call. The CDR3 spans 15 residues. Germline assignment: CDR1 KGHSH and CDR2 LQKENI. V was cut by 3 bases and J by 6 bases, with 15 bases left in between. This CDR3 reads CASSPPERVGNEQFF. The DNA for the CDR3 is TGTGCCAGCTCACCCCCGGAAAGGGTAGGCAATGAGCAGTTCTTC.

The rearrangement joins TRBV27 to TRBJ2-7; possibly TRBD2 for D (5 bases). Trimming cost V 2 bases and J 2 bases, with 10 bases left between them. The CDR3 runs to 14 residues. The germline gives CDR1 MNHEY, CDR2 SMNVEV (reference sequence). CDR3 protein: CASSLGLSTYEQYF. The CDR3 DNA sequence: TGTGCCAGCAGTTTAGGACTGAGTACCTACGAGCAGTACTTC.

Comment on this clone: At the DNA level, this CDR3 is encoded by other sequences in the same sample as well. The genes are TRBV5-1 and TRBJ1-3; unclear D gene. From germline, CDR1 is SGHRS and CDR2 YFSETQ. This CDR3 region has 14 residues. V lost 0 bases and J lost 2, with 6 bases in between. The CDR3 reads CASSLGGAGNTIYF. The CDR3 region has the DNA TGCGCCAGCAGCTTGGGTGGGGCTGGAAACACCATATATTTT.

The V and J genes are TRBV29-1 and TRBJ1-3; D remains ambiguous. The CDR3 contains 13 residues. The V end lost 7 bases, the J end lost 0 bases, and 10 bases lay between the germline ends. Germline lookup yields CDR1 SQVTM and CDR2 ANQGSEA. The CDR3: CSARTFSGNTIYF. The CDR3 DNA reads TGCAGCGCGCGGACCTTCTCTGGAAACACCATATATTTT.

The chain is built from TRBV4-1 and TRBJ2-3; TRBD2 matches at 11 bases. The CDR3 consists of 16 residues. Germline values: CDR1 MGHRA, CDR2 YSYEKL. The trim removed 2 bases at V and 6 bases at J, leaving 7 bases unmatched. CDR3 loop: CASSQFSGRARDTQYF. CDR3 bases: TGCGCCAGCAGCCAATTTAGCGGGAGGGCGAGGGATACGCAGTATTTT.

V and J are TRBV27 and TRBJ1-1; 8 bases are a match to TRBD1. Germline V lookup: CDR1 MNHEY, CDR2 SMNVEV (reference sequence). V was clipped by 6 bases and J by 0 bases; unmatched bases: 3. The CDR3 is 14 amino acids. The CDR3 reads CASSLDRVNTEAFF. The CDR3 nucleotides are TGTGCCAGCAGCCTGGACAGGGTGAACACTGAAGCTTTCTTT.

CDR3: CASSLTSGVNEQFF. The CDR3 nucleotides are TGTGCCAGCAGCTTGACTAGCGGGGTCAATGAGCAGTTCTTC. The chain recombines TRBV7-9 with TRBJ2-1; TRBD2 matches 11 bases. The CDR3 has 14 amino acids. V was pared by 3 bases and J by 6 bases, with 1 base of the junction left unmatched. CDR1 and CDR2 (germline): SEHNR, FQNEAQ (reference sequence).

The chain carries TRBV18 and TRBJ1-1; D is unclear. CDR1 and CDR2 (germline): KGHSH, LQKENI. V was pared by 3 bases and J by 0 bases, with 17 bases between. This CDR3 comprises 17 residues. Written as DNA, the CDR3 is TGTGCCAGCTCACCCCCCTCCTATGGACGGATGAACACTGAAGCTTTCTTT. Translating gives CASSPPSYGRMNTEAFF.

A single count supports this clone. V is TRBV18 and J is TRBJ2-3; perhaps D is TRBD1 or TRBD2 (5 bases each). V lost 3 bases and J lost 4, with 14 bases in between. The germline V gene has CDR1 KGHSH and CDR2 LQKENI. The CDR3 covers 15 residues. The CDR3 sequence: CASSPGTIPSDTQYF. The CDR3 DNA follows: TGTGCCAGCTCACCCGGGACCATCCCATCAGATACGCAGTATTTT.

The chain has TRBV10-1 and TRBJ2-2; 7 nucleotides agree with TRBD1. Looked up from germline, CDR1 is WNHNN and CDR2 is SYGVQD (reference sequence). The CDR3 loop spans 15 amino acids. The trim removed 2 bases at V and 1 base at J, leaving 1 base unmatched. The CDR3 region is CASSERTGNTGELFF. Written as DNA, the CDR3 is TGCGCCAGCAGTGAGCGGACAGGGAACACCGGGGAGCTGTTTTTT.

The CDR3 DNA reads TGTGCCAGTAGTCCCTTTGGGGGAGCTGAAGCTTTCTTT. It encodes CASSPFGGAEAFF. The V gene is TRBV19, the J gene TRBJ1-1, with D possibly being TRBD1 (5 bases). Germline V gives CDR1 LNHDA, CDR2 SQIVND (reference sequence). Trimming pared 5 bases from V and 6 bases from J, leaving 13 bases between. The CDR3 spans 13 residues. Using reference TRBV19 and TRBJ1-1 for the parts outside the CDR3, the full variable domain is DGGITQSPKYLFRKEGQNVTLSCEQNLNHDAMYWYRQDPGQGLRLIYYSQIVNDFQKGDIAEGYSVSREKKESFPLTVTSAQKNPTAFYLCASSPFGGAEAFFGQGTRLTVV.